This T cell receptor (beta chain) was recovered during a study of T cells in localized non-small cell lung cancer. Concerning this clone itself: What it binds is unknown.

Regarding the study as a whole: A higher density of T cells in blood coincided with extended overall survival. The tumor had only one region sequenced, so heterogeneity remains possible. Clonality peaked in uninvolved adjacent lung rather than tumor.

Clones were read by immunoSEQ multiplex PCR, and TCRdb kept only the in-frame ones, dropping some. The sample consists of fewer than 9,000 clones, roughly nine tenths of them appearing once. Germline assignment: CDR1 MNHNS and CDR2 SASEGT. Trimming cost V 4 bases and J 3 bases; bases outside gene matches: 10. The CDR3 is 16 residues long. This sequence originates from a male donor aged 60 or over with stage II lung adenocarcinoma. The rearrangement uses TRBV6-1 and TRBJ2-5, with 8 positions matching TRBD1. Sequencing used peripheral blood mononuclear cells, obtained before any cancer treatment. CDR3 loop: CASSGDRGRRKETQYF. The CDR3 bases are TGTGCCAGCAGTGGAGACAGGGGTAGGAGAAAAGAGACCCAGTACTTC.